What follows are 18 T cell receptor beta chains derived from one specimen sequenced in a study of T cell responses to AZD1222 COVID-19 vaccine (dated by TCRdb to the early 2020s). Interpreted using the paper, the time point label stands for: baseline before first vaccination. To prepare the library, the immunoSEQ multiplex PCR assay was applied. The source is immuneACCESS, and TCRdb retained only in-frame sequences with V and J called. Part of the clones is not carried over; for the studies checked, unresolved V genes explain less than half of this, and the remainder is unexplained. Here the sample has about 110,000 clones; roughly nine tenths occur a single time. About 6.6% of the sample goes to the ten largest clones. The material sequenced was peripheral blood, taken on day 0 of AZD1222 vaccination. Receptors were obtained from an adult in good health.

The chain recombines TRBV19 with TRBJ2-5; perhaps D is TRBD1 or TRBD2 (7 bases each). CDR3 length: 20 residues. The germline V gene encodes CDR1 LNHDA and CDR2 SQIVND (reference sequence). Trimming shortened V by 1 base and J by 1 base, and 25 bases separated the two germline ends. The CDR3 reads CASSIVKWTGGTGGQETQYF. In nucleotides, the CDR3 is TGTGCCAGTAGTATAGTGAAGTGGACAGGTGGAACGGGAGGCCAAGAGACCCAGTACTTC.

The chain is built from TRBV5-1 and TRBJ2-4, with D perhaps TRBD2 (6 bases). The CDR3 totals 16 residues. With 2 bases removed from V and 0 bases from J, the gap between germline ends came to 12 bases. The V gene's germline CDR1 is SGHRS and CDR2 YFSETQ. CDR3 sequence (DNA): TGCGCCAGCAGCTTATCTGCGGGAATAGCCAAAAACATTCAGTACTTC. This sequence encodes CASSLSAGIAKNIQYF. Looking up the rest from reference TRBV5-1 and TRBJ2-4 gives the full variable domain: KAGVTQTPRYLIKTRGQQVTLSCSPISGHRSVSWYQQTPGQGLQFLFEYFSETQRNKGNFPGRFSGRQFSNSRSEMNVSTLELGDSALYLCASSLSAGIAKNIQYFGAGTRLSVL.

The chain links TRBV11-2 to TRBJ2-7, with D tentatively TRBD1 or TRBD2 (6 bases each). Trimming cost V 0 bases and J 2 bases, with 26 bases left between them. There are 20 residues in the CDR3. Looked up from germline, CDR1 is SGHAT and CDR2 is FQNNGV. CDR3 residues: CASSLEGRGRLLALTYEQYF. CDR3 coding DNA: TGTGCCAGCAGCTTAGAGGGCCGGGGGCGATTACTAGCCCTAACCTACGAGCAGTACTTC.

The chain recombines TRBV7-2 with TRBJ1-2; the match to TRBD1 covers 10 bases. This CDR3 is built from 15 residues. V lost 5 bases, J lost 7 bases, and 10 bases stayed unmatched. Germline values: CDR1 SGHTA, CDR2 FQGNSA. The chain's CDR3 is CASSTRQGASGGYTF. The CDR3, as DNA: TGTGCCAGCAGCACCCGACAGGGGGCGAGTGGTGGCTACACCTTC.

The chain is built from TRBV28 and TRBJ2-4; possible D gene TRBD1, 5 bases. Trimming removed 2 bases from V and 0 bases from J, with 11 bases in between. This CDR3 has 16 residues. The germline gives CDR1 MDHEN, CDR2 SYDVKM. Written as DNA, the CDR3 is TGTGCCAGCAGTTTACCAGGGTCTTTAGCCAAAAACATTCAGTACTTC. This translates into CASSLPGSLAKNIQYF.

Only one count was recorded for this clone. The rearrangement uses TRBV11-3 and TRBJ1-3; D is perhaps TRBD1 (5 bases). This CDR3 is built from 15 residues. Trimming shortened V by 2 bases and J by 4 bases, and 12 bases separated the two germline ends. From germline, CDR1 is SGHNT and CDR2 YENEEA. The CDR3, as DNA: TGTGCCAGCAGCTTAAACAGGCCGGGCGGAAACACCATATATTTT. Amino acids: CASSLNRPGGNTIYF.

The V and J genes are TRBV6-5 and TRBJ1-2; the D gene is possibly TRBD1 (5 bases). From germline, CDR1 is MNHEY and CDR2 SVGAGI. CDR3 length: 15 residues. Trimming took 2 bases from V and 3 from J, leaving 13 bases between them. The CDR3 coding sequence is TGTGCCAGCAGTTACGGGCGGCAGGGAGACTATGGCTACACCTTC. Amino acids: CASSYGRQGDYGYTF.

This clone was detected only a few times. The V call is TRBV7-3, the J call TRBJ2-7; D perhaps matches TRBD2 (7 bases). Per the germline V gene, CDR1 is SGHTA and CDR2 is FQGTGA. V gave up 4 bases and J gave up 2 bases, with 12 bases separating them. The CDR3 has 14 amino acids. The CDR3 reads CASSSQGGAYEQYF. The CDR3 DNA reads TGTGCCAGCAGCTCCCAAGGGGGGGCCTACGAGCAGTACTTC.

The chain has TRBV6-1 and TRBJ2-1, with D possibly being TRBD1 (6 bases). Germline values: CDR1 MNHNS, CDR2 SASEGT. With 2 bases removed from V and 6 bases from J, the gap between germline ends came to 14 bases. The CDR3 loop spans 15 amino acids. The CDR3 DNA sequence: TGTGCCAGCAGTGAAAGGGGGACGGGAATCAATGAGCAGTTCTTC. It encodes CASSERGTGINEQFF.

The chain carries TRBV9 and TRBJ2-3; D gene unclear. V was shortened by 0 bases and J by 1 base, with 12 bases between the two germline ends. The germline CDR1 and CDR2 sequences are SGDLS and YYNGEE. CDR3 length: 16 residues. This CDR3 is CASSVVGWGRTDTQYF. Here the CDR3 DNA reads TGTGCCAGCAGCGTAGTGGGTTGGGGTCGCACAGATACGCAGTATTTT.

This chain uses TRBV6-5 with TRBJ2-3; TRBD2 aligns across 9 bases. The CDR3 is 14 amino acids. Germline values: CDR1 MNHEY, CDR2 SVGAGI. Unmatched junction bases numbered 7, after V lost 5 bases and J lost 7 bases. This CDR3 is CASSRTSVENTQYF. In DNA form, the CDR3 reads TGTGCCAGCAGTCGGACTAGCGTTGAAAATACGCAGTATTTT.

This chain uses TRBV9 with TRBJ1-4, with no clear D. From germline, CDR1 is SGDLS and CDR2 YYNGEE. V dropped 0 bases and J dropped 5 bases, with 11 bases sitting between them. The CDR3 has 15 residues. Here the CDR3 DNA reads TGTGCCAGCAGCGTAGATAAGGACGGGAATGAAAAACTGTTTTTT. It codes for CASSVDKDGNEKLFF. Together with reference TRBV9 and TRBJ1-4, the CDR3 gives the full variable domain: DSGVTQTPKHLITATGQRVTLRCSPRSGDLSVYWYQQSLDQGLQFLIQYYNGEERAKGNILERFSAQQFPDLHSELNLSSLELGDSALYFCASSVDKDGNEKLFFGSGTQLSVL.

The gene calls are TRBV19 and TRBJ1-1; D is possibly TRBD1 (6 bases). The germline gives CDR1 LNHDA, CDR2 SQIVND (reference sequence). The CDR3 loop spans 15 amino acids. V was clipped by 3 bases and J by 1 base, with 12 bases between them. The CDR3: CASSIGGVTNTEAFF. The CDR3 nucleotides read TGTGCCAGTAGTATTGGGGGCGTTACGAACACTGAAGCTTTCTTT.

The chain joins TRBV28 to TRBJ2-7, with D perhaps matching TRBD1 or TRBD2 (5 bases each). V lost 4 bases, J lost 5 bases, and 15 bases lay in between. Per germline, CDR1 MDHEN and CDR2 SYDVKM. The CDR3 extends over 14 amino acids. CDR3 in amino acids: CASSSGTLPDEQYF. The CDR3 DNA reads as TGTGCCAGCAGTTCCGGGACCCTTCCAGACGAGCAGTACTTC.

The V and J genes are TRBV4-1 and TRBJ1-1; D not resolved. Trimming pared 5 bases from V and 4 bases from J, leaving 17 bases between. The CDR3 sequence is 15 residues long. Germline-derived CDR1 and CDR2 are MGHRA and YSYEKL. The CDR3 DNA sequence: TGCGCCAGCAGCTCTCAGTCCCGGGAGGTCACTGAAGCTTTCTTT. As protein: CASSSQSREVTEAFF.

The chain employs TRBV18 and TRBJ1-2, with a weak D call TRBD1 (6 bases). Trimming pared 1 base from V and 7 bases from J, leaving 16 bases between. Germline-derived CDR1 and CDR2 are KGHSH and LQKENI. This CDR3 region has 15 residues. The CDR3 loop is CASSPQLGGDSGYTF. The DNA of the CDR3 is TGTGCCAGCTCACCACAACTAGGGGGAGACAGTGGCTACACCTTC.

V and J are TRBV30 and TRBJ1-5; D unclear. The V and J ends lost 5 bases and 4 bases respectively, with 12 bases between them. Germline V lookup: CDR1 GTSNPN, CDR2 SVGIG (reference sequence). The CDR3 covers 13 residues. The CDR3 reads CAWAAGRNQPQHF. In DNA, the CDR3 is TGTGCCTGGGCGGCGGGGAGGAATCAGCCCCAGCATTTT.

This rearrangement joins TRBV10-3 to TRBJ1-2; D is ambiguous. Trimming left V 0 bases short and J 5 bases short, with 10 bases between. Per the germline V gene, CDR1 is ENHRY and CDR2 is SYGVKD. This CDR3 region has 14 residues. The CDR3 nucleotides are TGTGCCATCAGTGAGTCTGGAGACCTATATGGCTACACCTTC. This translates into CAISESGDLYGYTF.